This T cell receptor (beta chain) originates from a study of CD8 T cells in ankylosing spondylitis. Whole-study results and caveats: The study identified a TCR beta motif of seven or eight highly homologous variants that appeared characteristic of ankylosing spondylitis blood. Matched ankylosing spondylitis synovial fluid reportedly showed significant enrichment of disease-linked clones. In peripheral blood, disease-linked CD8+ clones occurred at relatively low frequencies. Past studies reported some motif variants in reactive arthritis synovial fluid and blood.

One entry per CDR3 protein results from TCRdb running MiXCR on the 5' RACE reads. Counted here are a few hundred thousand distinct CDR3 sequences, 15% to 20% occurring once; the ten biggest clones make up about 39%. V was clipped by 7 bases and J by 0 bases; unmatched bases: 18. The CDR3 loop spans 20 amino acids. Germline lookup yields CDR1 MDHEN and CDR2 SYDVKM. A note on this clonotype: Its antigen is undetermined.

The sequenced sample was blood, either unsorted or a sorted T cell fraction (not recorded which). The receptor was isolated from a male donor with ankylosing spondylitis. This chain links TRBV28 with TRBJ2-1; 10 positions agree with TRBD2. In DNA form, the CDR3 reads TGTGCCAGCAACGACTACCCCCCTAGCGGGGGCCTTAGCTCCTACAATGAGCAGTTCTTC. It specifies CASNDYPPSGGLSSYNEQFF.